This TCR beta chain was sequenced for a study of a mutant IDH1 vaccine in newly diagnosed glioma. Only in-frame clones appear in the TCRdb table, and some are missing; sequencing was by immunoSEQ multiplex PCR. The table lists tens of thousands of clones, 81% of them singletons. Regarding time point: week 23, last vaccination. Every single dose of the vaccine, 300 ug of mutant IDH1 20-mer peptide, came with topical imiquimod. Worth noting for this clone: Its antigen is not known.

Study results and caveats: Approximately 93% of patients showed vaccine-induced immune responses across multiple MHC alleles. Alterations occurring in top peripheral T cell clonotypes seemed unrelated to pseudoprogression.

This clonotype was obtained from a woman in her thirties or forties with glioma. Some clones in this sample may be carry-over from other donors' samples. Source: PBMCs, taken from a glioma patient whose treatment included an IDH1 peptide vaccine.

Here the CDR3 reads CASSSVPTSGGGEQYF. CDR3 nucleotides: TGCGCCAGCAGCTCTGTACCGACTAGCGGGGGAGGCGAGCAGTACTTC. The chain carries TRBV5-1 and TRBJ2-7, with 12 bases matching TRBD2. This CDR3 has 16 amino acids. In germline, CDR1 is SGHRS, CDR2 YFSETQ. The J segment lost 6 bases and the V segment lost 3 bases, leaving 10 bases of the junction unmatched.